The text below deals with one T cell receptor beta chain. Cells defined as naive were viable CD3+CD4+ or CD3+CD8+ and CCR7+CD45RA+CD45RO-CD95-CD27+CD28+. The related graft donor's blood sample was taken on the day of bone marrow donation. This record comes from a study of T cells after posttransplantation cyclophosphamide. The CDR3 loop spans 15 amino acids. Per germline, CDR1 LNHDA and CDR2 SQIVND (reference sequence). Between the trimmed V and J ends, which lost 1 base and 8 bases, there was a span of 17 bases. Method: immunoSEQ multiplex PCR; TCRdb's copy keeps in-frame clones and lacks some. The data contain around 31,000 clones, 75% to 95% of them singletons.

The source material was naive CD4+ T cells sorted from blood. This chain uses TRBV19 with TRBJ1-1, with D uncertain. This receptor was taken from a man in his thirties or forties in good health and a related stem cell transplant donor. The CDR3 DNA follows: TGTGCCAGTAGTATAGCTGCAGGTCCCATTGACGAAGCTTTCTTT. Its translation: CASSIAAGPIDEAFF. Based on the CDR3 plus reference TRBV19 and TRBJ1-1, the full variable domain is DGGITQSPKYLFRKEGQNVTLSCEQNLNHDAMYWYRQDPGQGLRLIYYSQIVNDFQKGDIAEGYSVSREKKESFPLTVTSAQKNPTAFYLCASSIAAGPIDEAFFGQGTRLTVV.